This T cell receptor beta chain was sequenced for a study of T cell changes during pregnancy in multiple sclerosis. Trimming left V 1 base short and J 4 bases short, with 19 bases between. The CDR3 runs to 17 residues. Germline loops: CDR1 SGHRS, CDR2 YFSETQ. The table came from immunoSEQ multiplex PCR; TCRdb's copy has only in-frame clones and leaves some out. The data show around 81,000 clones, about nine tenths seen once. This TCR came from a female donor in good health, enrolled as a control in a pregnancy study. The sequences come from peripheral blood, collected after pregnancy. The genes are TRBV5-1 and TRBJ2-3; TRBD2 is a possible D gene (6 bases). The CDR3 DNA is TGCGCCAGCAGCTTGTGGCAGGGAGGCCGTCACTCAGATACGCAGTATTTT. Translating gives CASSLWQGGRHSDTQYF.